This TCR beta chain was obtained from a study of T-cell reconstitution after alpha-beta-depleted transplantation in children. Preparing the TCRbeta library involved the use of unique molecular identifiers. TCRdb re-derived calls from the PCR reads in MiXCR, one entry per CDR3 protein. The sample has hundreds of thousands of distinct CDR3 sequences, over 20% seen once. This clonotype was seen many times. This receptor was identified in a girl aged 2 to 10 with Fanconi anemia, due to receive a stem cell transplant. Source: PBMCs, taken before TCRalphabeta/CD19-depleted stem cell transplant.

CDR3: CSARIGLAGGSWYNEQFF. Written as DNA, the CDR3 is TGCAGTGCTAGGATAGGACTAGCGGGGGGATCGTGGTACAATGAGCAGTTCTTC. The chain carries TRBV20-1 and TRBJ2-1; the match to TRBD2 covers 14 bases. Per the germline V gene, CDR1 is DFQATT and CDR2 is SNEGSKA (reference sequence). Trimming cost V 3 bases and J 4 bases; bases outside gene matches: 11. This CDR3 is 18 amino acids long.